This TCR beta chain appears in the sequencing data of a study of blood T cell repertoires in COVID-19. Study in general: Acute and convalescent COVID-19 specimens originated in the United States, Italy and Spain.

Authors' processing steps: Nucleated cell counts were estimated from reference gene primer amplification. Clones were read by immunoSEQ multiplex PCR, and TCRdb kept only the in-frame ones, dropping some. Clone size and V and J calls were adopted from that table, with D and trimming inferred from the DNA. Of 55,000 to 75,000 clones detected, roughly 90% appear once; the ten largest clones hold approximately 4%. Germline V gene lookup returns CDR1 LNHDA and CDR2 SQIVND (reference sequence). The CDR3 length is 11 residues. V dropped 7 bases and J dropped 7 bases, with 7 bases sitting between them. The receptor comes from a human donor in a cohort sampled during active COVID-19. The sample was peripheral blood. The chain uses TRBV19 and TRBJ2-2, with D uncertain. The CDR3 DNA sequence: TGTGCCAGTACATCGGGCGGGGAGCTGTTTTTT. Amino acid sequence: CASTSGGELFF.